Below are 15 T cell receptor beta chains sequenced from a single sample in a study of glioma-infiltrating T cells after dendritic cell vaccination. Method: immunoSEQ multiplex PCR; TCRdb's copy keeps in-frame clones and lacks some. The data show 65,000 to 80,000 clones, about nine tenths seen once. Regarding time point: after dendritic cell vaccination, including at tumor progression/relapse. The specimen was blood, collected after dendritic cell vaccination. The origin of the receptors is a human donor with glioblastoma.

The rearrangement uses TRBV5-1 and TRBJ2-1; 12 bases align to TRBD1. Germline trimming cut 0 bases from V and 8 bases from J; bases unmatched to any gene: 6. This CDR3 comprises 16 residues. Looked up from germline, CDR1 is SGHRS and CDR2 is YFSETQ. The CDR3 DNA reads TGCGCCAGCAGCTTGGGGCGGGGGACAGGGGGCGATGAGCAGTTCTTC. Protein product: CASSLGRGTGGDEQFF.

A single count supports this clone. V and J are TRBV2 and TRBJ1-6; TRBD1 agrees at 8 bases. With V trimmed by 5 bases and J by 7 bases, 7 bases remained unmatched. Germline V gives CDR1 SNHLY, CDR2 FYNNEI. This CDR3 comprises 15 residues. The CDR3, as DNA: TGTGCCAGCAGTCCCTGGACAGGGTCGAATTCACCCCTCCACTTT. Its protein is CASSPWTGSNSPLHF. The full variable domain, rest sourced from reference TRBV2 and TRBJ1-6, is EPEVTQTPSHQVTQMGQEVILRCVPISNHLYFYWYRQILGQKVEFLVSFYNNEISEKSEIFDDQFSVERPDGSNFTLKIRSTKLEDSAMYFCASSPWTGSNSPLHFGNGTRLTVT.

The V call is TRBV6-1, the J call TRBJ2-1; the match to TRBD2 covers 7 bases. The CDR3 is made up of 13 amino acids. V shed 7 bases, J shed 6 bases, and the junction held 6 bases outside the gene matches. Germline V gene lookup returns CDR1 MNHNS and CDR2 SASEGT. CDR3 DNA sequence: TGTGCCAGCACCCCGGGGGGTCCCAATGAGCAGTTCTTC. It codes for CASTPGGPNEQFF.

The chain combines TRBV9 with TRBJ2-7; TRBD1 agrees at 7 bases. This CDR3 is 13 amino acids long. Looked up from germline, CDR1 is SGDLS and CDR2 is YYNGEE. The junction had 7 bases not matched to a gene; V was cut back by 7 bases and J by 3 bases. For the CDR3, the DNA is TGTGCCAGCGGACCTGGGACAGACTACGAGCAGTACTTC. It is translated as CASGPGTDYEQYF.

This clone qualifies as medium-sized. Other DNA sequences within the sample encode an identical CDR3. The chain uses TRBV29-1 and TRBJ1-1, with a weak D call TRBD1 (5 bases). Germline CDR1 reads SQVTM; CDR2 reads ANQGSEA. The V and J ends lost 2 bases and 5 bases respectively, with 9 bases between them. CDR3 length: 12 amino acids. The CDR3 DNA reads as TGCAGCGTTGAACAGGGTCTAACTGAAGCTTTCTTT. This gives the protein CSVEQGLTEAFF. Full variable domain (remainder filled in from reference TRBV29-1 and TRBJ1-1): SAVISQKPSRDICQRGTSLTIQCQVDSQVTMMFWYRQQPGQSLTLIATANQGSEATYESGFVIDKFPISRPNLTFSTLTVSNMSPEDSSIYLCSVEQGLTEAFFGQGTRLTVV.

In its sample, this clone was seen a few times. J is TRBJ2-7 and V is TRBV19; 9 bases agree with TRBD1. Trimming cost V 4 bases and J 5 bases; bases outside gene matches: 6. Germline loops: CDR1 LNHDA, CDR2 SQIVND (reference sequence). CDR3 length: 14 amino acids. CDR3 sequence reads: CASSRDRELHEQYF. The DNA for the CDR3 is TGTGCCAGTAGTAGGGACAGGGAATTACACGAGCAGTACTTC.

The V and J genes are TRBV7-9 and TRBJ1-5, with TRBD1 identical over 10 bases. CDR3 size: 16 residues. Germline CDR1 is SEHNR and CDR2 is FQNEAQ (reference sequence). V was pared by 8 bases and J by 3 bases, with 10 bases of the junction left unmatched. The CDR3 bases are TGTGCCAGCGGTAGTGGACAGGGGGTTATCAATCAGCCCCAGCATTTT. Amino acid sequence: CASGSGQGVINQPQHF.

V is TRBV10-2 and J is TRBJ1-2; TRBD1 aligns across 8 bases. The ends lost 2 bases at V and 4 bases at J; junction bases unmatched: 3. The germline V gene encodes CDR1 WSHSY and CDR2 SAAADI. This CDR3 has 14 amino acids. The CDR3 reads CASSETGGGYGYTF. The CDR3 nucleotides are TGCGCCAGCAGTGAGACAGGGGGAGGCTATGGCTACACCTTC.

The genes are TRBV7-9 and TRBJ2-2; D ambiguous. Germline V gene lookup returns CDR1 SEHNR and CDR2 FQNEAQ (reference sequence). Trimming took 10 bases from V and 7 from J, leaving 10 bases between them. CDR3 size: 11 residues. CDR3 sequence (DNA): TGTGCCACTGCCACTGACGGGGAGCTGTTTTTT. It translates to CATATDGELFF.

This chain links TRBV7-2 with TRBJ2-7, with 13 bases identical to TRBD2. There are 16 residues in the CDR3. The J segment lost 5 bases and the V segment lost 1 base, leaving 5 bases of the junction unmatched. In germline, CDR1 is SGHTA, CDR2 FQGNSA. CDR3 in DNA: TGTGCCAGCAGCTTAGATAGGACTAGCGGGAGTCACGAGCAGTACTTC. Protein product: CASSLDRTSGSHEQYF. Full variable domain (outside the CDR3, taken from reference TRBV7-2 and TRBJ2-7): GAGVSQSPSNKVTEKGKDVELRCDPISGHTALYWYRQSLGQGLEFLIYFQGNSAPDKSGLPSDRFSAERTGGSVSTLTIQRTQQEDSAVYLCASSLDRTSGSHEQYFGPGTRLTVT.

The chain links TRBV10-3 to TRBJ1-3; TRBD1 matches 7 bases. The germline gives CDR1 ENHRY, CDR2 SYGVKD. CDR3 length: 14 amino acids. V dropped 3 bases and J dropped 8; count of bases not matched to a gene: 7. The CDR3 DNA reads TGTGCCATCAGTGATACCTCCACAGGGGACACCATATATTTT. Translation: CAISDTSTGDTIYF.

This rearrangement joins TRBV19 to TRBJ1-2; unclear D gene. In germline, CDR1 is LNHDA, CDR2 SQIVND (reference sequence). The ends were cut back, 3 bases at V and 2 bases at J, with 13 bases in the middle. CDR3 length equals 15 residues. CDR3 DNA sequence: TGTGCCAGTAGTATTCCGGGAAGGAGGAACTATGGCTACACCTTC. It encodes CASSIPGRRNYGYTF.

The sample holds one count of this clone. V gene TRBV28 combines with J gene TRBJ2-3, with D possibly being TRBD2 (6 bases). Trimming removed 6 bases from V and 1 base from J, with 11 bases in between. The CDR3 contains 14 residues. Germline V gene lookup returns CDR1 MDHEN and CDR2 SYDVKM. The CDR3 DNA reads TGTGCCAGCAGCTCCGGGACTCGCACAGATACGCAGTATTTT. This sequence encodes CASSSGTRTDTQYF.

The rearrangement uses TRBV5-1 and TRBJ1-1, with no clear D. Trimming stripped 2 bases from V and 4 bases from J, with 12 bases between. Germline assignment: CDR1 SGHRS and CDR2 YFSETQ. The CDR3 extends over 14 amino acids. The CDR3 spells CASSFSGPGTEAFF. The CDR3 nucleotides are TGCGCCAGCAGCTTTAGCGGGCCGGGCACTGAAGCTTTCTTT. The whole variable domain, filled in from reference TRBV5-1 and TRBJ1-1, reads KAGVTQTPRYLIKTRGQQVTLSCSPISGHRSVSWYQQTPGQGLQFLFEYFSETQRNKGNFPGRFSGRQFSNSRSEMNVSTLELGDSALYLCASSFSGPGTEAFFGQGTRLTVV.

This chain's CDR3 is CASSQEERRTDRYF. The CDR3 DNA sequence: TGCGCCAGCAGCCAAGAAGAGAGGCGGACTGATCGGTATTTT. The gene calls are TRBV4-1 and TRBJ2-3, with D perhaps matching TRBD2 (5 bases). The CDR3 is made up of 14 amino acids. In germline, CDR1 is MGHRA, CDR2 YSYEKL. The V end lost 0 bases, the J end lost 14 bases, and 18 bases lay between the germline ends.